The following is a T cell receptor beta chain sequence with its context. Its target is not known. Here immunoSEQ multiplex PCR was the method, and the copy in TCRdb shows in-frame clones only, minus some. The sample comprises about 510,000 clones, almost 97% of which are singletons, and approximately 0.06% rests with the top ten. The CDR3 is 15 amino acids. The germline V gene has CDR1 LNHNV and CDR2 YYDKDF (reference sequence). With V trimmed by 5 bases and J by 6 bases, 9 bases remained unmatched. The CD4+ fraction was divided into a CD45RA+ naive subset and a CD45RA-negative memory subset. This sample is part of a study of shared clonotypes between healthy human individuals. Study observations and caveats: Memory subsets had estimated richness that was generally smaller than that of naive subsets. Clonotypes that were shared across a handful of donors made up about 5.1% of naive CD4 clonotypes. With few donors, the genetic and exposure-history diversity represented was limited.

The source material was naive CD4+ T cells sorted from blood. Indicated subset: CD45RA+ positively selected. This receptor was identified in a woman in her twenties or thirties in good health. The V and J genes are TRBV15 and TRBJ2-7, with 11 positions matching TRBD2. The CDR3 coding sequence is TGTGCCACCAGCCTAGGGGAACTAGCGGGAGCCGAGCAGTACTTC. Translated, it gives CATSLGELAGAEQYF.